A single sample gave rise to the 25 T cell receptor beta chains below, sequenced in a study of blood T cell repertoires in COVID-19. The assay was immunoSEQ multiplex PCR, and TCRdb's table has in-frame clones only and misses some. The table shows about 160,000 clones, with 70% to 85% occurring only once. The specimen sequenced was peripheral blood. The source of these receptors is a man older than 75 with COVID-19, enrolled during active disease.

The chain links TRBV5-1 to TRBJ2-2; tentatively, D is TRBD1 (5 bases). The germline V gene encodes CDR1 SGHRS and CDR2 YFSETQ. V lost 4 bases and J lost 1, with 8 bases in between. The CDR3 extends over 14 amino acids. The CDR3 loop reads CASSPTGNTGELFF. The CDR3 bases are TGCGCCAGCAGCCCTACAGGGAACACCGGGGAGCTGTTTTTT.

The chain joins TRBV6-1 to TRBJ1-5, with TRBD1 identical over 9 bases. CDR1 is MNHNS, CDR2 SASEGT, per germline. CDR3 size: 17 residues. With V trimmed by 3 bases and J by 5 bases, 11 bases remained unmatched. In DNA, the CDR3 is TGTGCCAGCAGTGAGTCCGGGACAGGGTATCGGCATCAGCCCCAGCATTTT. Amino acid sequence: CASSESGTGYRHQPQHF.

This clone was seen just once. The chain links TRBV5-1 to TRBJ2-2, with 9 bases lining up with TRBD1. With V trimmed by 3 bases and J by 5 bases, 8 bases remained unmatched. The CDR3 loop spans 16 amino acids. CDR1 and CDR2 from the germline V gene are SGHRS and YFSETQ. CDR3 region: CASSSSGTGRTGELFF. Written as DNA, the CDR3 is TGCGCCAGCAGCTCTTCCGGGACAGGGAGGACCGGGGAGCTGTTTTTT.

The chain has TRBV5-1 and TRBJ2-5; 8 bases align to TRBD1. Germline V gene lookup returns CDR1 SGHRS and CDR2 YFSETQ. J gave up 2 bases and V 3 bases, and 15 bases lay outside the gene matches. The CDR3 totals 18 residues. CDR3 sequence reads: CASSSRQGTLRRQETQYF. CDR3 DNA: TGCGCCAGCAGCTCGCGACAGGGGACCCTTCGGAGGCAAGAGACCCAGTACTTC.

The chain combines TRBV2 with TRBJ1-1; D perhaps matches TRBD1 (6 bases). The CDR3 contains 16 residues. Per germline, CDR1 SNHLY and CDR2 FYNNEI. The germline V and J ends were trimmed by 6 bases and 4 bases, with 21 bases remaining between them. The CDR3 sequence is CASSLTGYFAGTEAFF. DNA of the CDR3: TGTGCCAGCAGCCTAACAGGGTATTTTGCCGGCACTGAAGCTTTCTTT.

The chain couples TRBV5-1 to TRBJ1-2; 9 bases match TRBD1. Germline CDR1 SGHRS, CDR2 YFSETQ. The V and J ends lost 5 bases and 8 bases, in that order; junction bases with no gene match: 10. The CDR3 contains 14 residues. The DNA for the CDR3 is TGCGCCAGCAGGGATGGGACAGGGCAGATCGGCTACACCTTC. It yields the protein CASRDGTGQIGYTF.

The chain has TRBV11-3 and TRBJ2-7, with D uncertain. Germline V CDR1 and CDR2: SGHNT, YENEEA. The germline V and J ends were trimmed by 5 bases and 2 bases, with 7 bases remaining between them. The CDR3 runs 12 residues. DNA of the CDR3: TGTGCCAGCAGCCAGAACACCTACGAGCAGTACTTC. Translated, it gives CASSQNTYEQYF.

As DNA, the CDR3 is TGTGCCAGCAGTTGGGGACAGGGCCCGGAAGCTTTCTTT. It yields the protein CASSWGQGPEAFF. The V call is TRBV6-5, the J call TRBJ1-1; TRBD1 aligns across 9 bases. This CDR3 region has 13 residues. Germline CDR1 MNHEY, CDR2 SVGAGI. The trim removed 4 bases at V and 8 bases at J, leaving 5 bases unmatched.

This chain uses TRBV4-2 with TRBJ1-1; no reliable D call. CDR3 length: 13 amino acids. Germline CDR1 reads LGHNA; CDR2 reads YNFKEQ. V dropped 0 bases and J dropped 7 bases, with 9 bases sitting between them. As DNA, the CDR3 is TGTGCCAGCAGCCAAGAGAAGTGGAGTGAAGCTTTCTTT. It encodes CASSQEKWSEAFF.

This rearrangement joins TRBV5-1 to TRBJ1-1, with 8 bases identical to TRBD1. The CDR3 totals 15 residues. Germline assignment: CDR1 SGHRS and CDR2 YFSETQ. The V segment lost 4 bases and the J segment 4 bases; nucleotides outside the gene matches: 9. The CDR3 DNA is TGCGCCAGCAGCCTCAGACAGGGGCGCGGCACTGAAGCTTTCTTT. Amino acid sequence: CASSLRQGRGTEAFF.

The chain recombines TRBV9 with TRBJ1-4; TRBD1 matches at 8 bases. J gave up 3 bases and V 0 bases, and 7 bases lay outside the gene matches. Germline CDR1 SGDLS, CDR2 YYNGEE. This CDR3 has 17 residues. The CDR3 sequence: CASSVAAHRGSNEKLFF. The DNA of the CDR3 is TGTGCCAGCAGCGTAGCCGCCCACAGGGGGTCTAATGAAAAACTGTTTTTT.

Points on this clone: The same CDR3 also results from other DNA sequences found in this sample. The chain recombines TRBV15 with TRBJ1-4, with D unresolved. Per germline, CDR1 LNHNV and CDR2 YYDKDF (reference sequence). V was shortened by 1 base and J by 0 bases, with 9 bases between the two germline ends. There are 16 residues in the CDR3. CDR3 in amino acids: CATSRVTGATNEKLFF. CDR3 coding DNA: TGTGCCACCAGCAGAGTAACTGGTGCAACTAATGAAAAACTGTTTTTT.

This clone showed up just once. The chain is built from TRBV28 and TRBJ2-7, with a possible D match to TRBD2 (6 bases). CDR3 length: 14 residues. Germline V CDR1 and CDR2: MDHEN, SYDVKM. V dropped 3 bases and J dropped 2 bases, with 11 bases sitting between them. The CDR3 DNA follows: TGTGCCAGCAGTTTCGCACTAGCCCCCTACGAGCAGTACTTC. Its protein is CASSFALAPYEQYF.

The chain couples TRBV7-2 to TRBJ1-5, with D unclear. The V gene's germline CDR1 is SGHTA and CDR2 FQGNSA. This CDR3 has 13 amino acids. Trimming left V 5 bases short and J 6 bases short, with 11 bases between. The CDR3 DNA reads TGTGCCAGCAGCCTCACTGTTGGTCAGCCCCAGCATTTT. Amino acid sequence: CASSLTVGQPQHF.

V usage is TRBV5-1 and J usage is TRBJ1-2; weak D call: TRBD1 (6 bases). Per germline, CDR1 SGHRS and CDR2 YFSETQ. Trimming removed 6 bases at V and 3 bases at J, with 15 bases between. The CDR3 is 14 residues long. The CDR3 DNA follows: TGCGCCAGCACCTCCCTGGGGGCAGACTATGGCTACACCTTC. Translation gives CASTSLGADYGYTF.

This chain links TRBV24-1 with TRBJ2-3; D uncertain. Trimming removed 4 bases at V and 10 bases at J, with 11 bases between. Germline assignment: CDR1 KGHDR and CDR2 SFDVKD. This CDR3 has 12 residues. CDR3 in amino acids: CATSDPERPQYF. DNA of the CDR3: TGTGCCACCAGTGACCCGGAGAGGCCGCAGTATTTT.

The rearrangement joins TRBV5-4 to TRBJ1-2, with a tentative D call TRBD1 (6 bases). CDR1 is SGHNT and CDR2 is YYREEE in the germline V gene (reference sequence). CDR3 length: 15 amino acids. The germline V and J ends were trimmed by 3 bases and 5 bases, with 17 bases remaining between them. The chain's CDR3 is CASSSRSGGPYGYTF. The CDR3 DNA reads as TGTGCCAGCAGCTCCCGGTCGGGGGGGCCGTATGGCTACACCTTC. The full variable domain, in which reference TRBV5-4 and TRBJ1-2 provide the parts outside the CDR3, is ETGVTQSPTHLIKTRGQQVTLRCSSQSGHNTVSWYQQALGQGPQFIFQYYREEENGRGNFPPRFSGLQFPNYSSELNVNALELDDSALYLCASSSRSGGPYGYTFGSGTRLTVV.

The rearrangement joins TRBV5-6 to TRBJ2-2; D is unclear. The CDR3 has 13 residues. Germline V gene data show CDR1 as SGHDT and CDR2 as YYEEEE. With 4 bases removed from V and 4 bases from J, the gap between germline ends came to 8 bases. The CDR3 DNA reads TGTGCCAGCAGCCCTCTCCCCACCGGGGAGCTGTTTTTT. Residues: CASSPLPTGELFF.

The chain uses TRBV12-3 or TRBV12-4 and TRBJ2-2; D is undetermined. Trimming stripped 7 bases from V and 13 bases from J, with 16 bases between. The CDR3 runs to 12 residues. CDR3 sequence (DNA): TGTGCCAGCACCTTTAGGCGACACGGGCTGTTTTTT. As protein: CASTFRRHGLFF.

The V gene is TRBV5-6, the J gene TRBJ1-2; tentatively, D is TRBD1 (6 bases). Trimming left V 4 bases short and J 8 bases short, with 15 bases between. The length of the CDR3 is 13 residues. In germline, CDR1 is SGHDT, CDR2 YYEEEE. CDR3 region: CASSPGQSGGYTF. The DNA of the CDR3 is TGTGCCAGCAGCCCCGGACAGTCCGGCGGCTACACCTTC. The whole variable domain, remainder taken from reference TRBV5-6 and TRBJ1-2, is DAGVTQSPTHLIKTRGQQVTLRCSPKSGHDTVSWYQQALGQGPQFIFQYYEEEERQRGNFPDRFSGHQFPNYSSELNVNALLLGDSALYLCASSPGQSGGYTFGSGTRLTVV.

This clone came up once. The chain recombines TRBV6-6 with TRBJ1-4, with 7 nucleotides matching TRBD1. This CDR3 comprises 15 residues. The junction had 5 bases not matched to a gene; V was cut back by 2 bases and J by 5 bases. Per the germline V gene, CDR1 is MNHNY and CDR2 is SVGAGI (reference sequence). CDR3 residues: CASSYEQGRNEKLFF. The CDR3 DNA reads as TGTGCCAGCAGTTACGAACAGGGGCGAAATGAAAAACTGTTTTTT.

The chain uses TRBV27 and TRBJ1-4, with D maybe TRBD1 (6 bases). V was pared by 11 bases and J by 8 bases, with 15 bases between. The CDR3 covers 12 residues. Germline V gives CDR1 MNHEY, CDR2 SMNVEV (reference sequence). This CDR3 reads CAVGQSGEKLFF. The CDR3 region has the DNA TGTGCCGTTGGACAGTCCGGGGAAAAACTGTTTTTT.

The sample holds a few counts of this clone. CDR3 sequence reads: CASAPGQRGNYGYTF. The CDR3 coding sequence is TGTGCCAGCGCACCGGGACAGCGCGGGAACTATGGCTACACCTTC. The chain couples TRBV6-5 to TRBJ1-2, with TRBD1 identical over 7 bases. Germline CDR1 and CDR2: MNHEY and SVGAGI. With 8 bases clipped from V and 2 bases from J, the junction kept 11 bases outside the gene matches. The length of the CDR3 is 15 residues.

The rearrangement uses TRBV6-2 or TRBV6-3 and TRBJ1-5; 7 positions agree with TRBD1. The CDR3 covers 16 residues. The germline V gene encodes CDR1 MNHEY and CDR2 SVGEGT. The junction had 8 bases not matched to a gene; V was cut back by 2 bases and J by 4 bases. The CDR3 is CASSYRVWDRNQPQHF. The CDR3 region has the DNA TGTGCCAGCAGTTACCGGGTCTGGGACAGAAATCAGCCCCAGCATTTT.

The gene calls are TRBV29-1 and TRBJ1-2; D uncertain. In germline, CDR1 is SQVTM, CDR2 ANQGSEA. The ends were cut back, 3 bases at V and 4 bases at J, with 18 bases in the middle. CDR3 length: 15 residues. In DNA form, the CDR3 reads TGCAGCGTTGATCTCGGGGTTACAACCGGCTATGGCTACACCTTC. Translated: CSVDLGVTTGYGYTF.